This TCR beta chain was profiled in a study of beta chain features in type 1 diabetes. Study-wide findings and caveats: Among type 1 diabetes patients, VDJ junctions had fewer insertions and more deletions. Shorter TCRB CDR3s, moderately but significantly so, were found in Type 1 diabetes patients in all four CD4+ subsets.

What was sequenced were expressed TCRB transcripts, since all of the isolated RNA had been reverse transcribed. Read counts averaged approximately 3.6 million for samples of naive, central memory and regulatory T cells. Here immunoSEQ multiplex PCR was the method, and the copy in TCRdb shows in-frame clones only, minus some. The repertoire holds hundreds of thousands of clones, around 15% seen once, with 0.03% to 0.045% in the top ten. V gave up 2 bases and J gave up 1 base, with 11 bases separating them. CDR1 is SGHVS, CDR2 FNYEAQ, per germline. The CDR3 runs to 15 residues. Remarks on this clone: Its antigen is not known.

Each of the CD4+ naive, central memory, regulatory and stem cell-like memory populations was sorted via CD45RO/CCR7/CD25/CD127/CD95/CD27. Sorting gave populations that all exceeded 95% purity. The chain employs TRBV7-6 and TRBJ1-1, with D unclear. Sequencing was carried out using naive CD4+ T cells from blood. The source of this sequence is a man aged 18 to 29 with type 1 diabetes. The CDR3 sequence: CASSLMGSPNTEAFF. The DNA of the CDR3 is TGTGCCAGCAGCTTAATGGGAAGTCCGAACACTGAAGCTTTCTTT.